This note documents a single TCR beta chain sequence. The target antigen is unknown. The CDR3 totals 15 residues. CDR1 is LGHDT and CDR2 is YNNKEL in the germline V gene (reference sequence). This sample was taken from a study of CXCR3-negative and CXCR3-positive naive CD8 T cells. Study outcomes and limitations: More hydrophobic TRB CDR3s were found in CXCR3-positive naive cells than in CXCR3-negative naive cells.

In preparing the TRB cDNA libraries, 5' RACE with UMI labels was used. TCRdb re-called the 5' RACE reads, yielding one record per CDR3 amino acid sequence without DNA. The sample totals some 99,000 distinct CDR3 sequences; its top ten clones hold roughly 1.1%. The rearrangement uses TRBV3-1 and TRBJ2-7. Sequencing was done on a sample of naive CXCR3+ CD8+ T cells from blood. Subset of the sample: CD45RO-CCR7+CD27+CD95- naive CD8+ T cells expressing CXCR3 (TNR3+). This receptor was obtained from a human donor in good health. Some clones in this sample may be carry-over from other donors' samples. CDR3 in amino acids: CASSQRPSSLYEQYF.